The 21 T cell receptor beta chains presented below share a single source sample, sequenced in a study of T cell responses to AZD1222 COVID-19 vaccine. The data were produced by immunoSEQ multiplex PCR, yet TCRdb's version contains in-frame clones alone and is incomplete. The repertoire has about 75,000 clones, around 87% of them found once; the top ten carry 18%. This specimen was peripheral blood, taken 28 days after the second AZD1222 dose. These receptors were taken from an adult who received the AZD1222 COVID-19 vaccine.

The V gene is TRBV6-5, the J gene TRBJ2-1, with unresolved D. The V gene's germline CDR1 is MNHEY and CDR2 SVGAGI. V was shortened by 2 bases and J by 5 bases, with 10 bases between the two germline ends. The CDR3 contains 14 residues. CDR3 residues: CASSYANAHNEQFF. For the CDR3, the DNA is TGTGCCAGCAGTTACGCGAACGCGCACAATGAGCAGTTCTTC.

This rearrangement joins TRBV5-5 to TRBJ1-6; D is ambiguous. Trimming stripped 2 bases from V and 5 bases from J, with 11 bases between. The CDR3 length is 15 residues. Germline V gene lookup returns CDR1 SGHKS and CDR2 YYEKEE (reference sequence). The CDR3 coding sequence is TGTGCCAGCAGCTTTGGCCCGGCGGATAATTCACCCCTCCACTTT. Translating gives CASSFGPADNSPLHF.

The V and J genes are TRBV11-3 and TRBJ2-3; D unresolved. V lost 5 bases and J lost 2, with 14 bases in between. This CDR3 has 15 residues. Germline CDR1 and CDR2: SGHNT and YENEEA. The CDR3 spells CASSEDAFSTDTQYF. In DNA, the CDR3 is TGTGCCAGCAGCGAGGACGCTTTTTCCACAGATACGCAGTATTTT.

This clone showed up just a few times. The chain uses TRBV12-3 or TRBV12-4 and TRBJ1-5, with 7 bases identical to TRBD1. V lost 7 bases to trimming and J lost 6 bases; unmatched junction nucleotides: 6. The CDR3 extends over 13 amino acids. DNA for the CDR3: TGTGCCAGCACCCCTAACAGGGGTCAGCCCCAGCATTTT. This gives the protein CASTPNRGQPQHF.

This rearrangement joins TRBV2 to TRBJ1-4, with a weak D call TRBD1 (5 bases). Germline-derived CDR1 and CDR2 are SNHLY and FYNNEI. The V and J ends lost 10 bases and 5 bases respectively, with 20 bases between them. The CDR3 loop spans 15 amino acids. The CDR3 here is CATGTDSGGNEKLFF. CDR3 DNA sequence: TGTGCCACCGGAACCGACAGCGGAGGGAATGAAAAACTGTTTTTT.

V and J are TRBV4-2 and TRBJ1-2; 11 nucleotides line up with TRBD1. Per the germline V gene, CDR1 is LGHNA and CDR2 is YNFKEQ. This CDR3 contains 15 residues. Unmatched junction bases numbered 1, after V lost 0 bases and J lost 4 bases. CDR3 sequence reads: CASSQEDRGPYGYTF. In DNA form, the CDR3 reads TGTGCCAGCAGCCAAGAGGACAGGGGGCCCTATGGCTACACCTTC.

This rearrangement joins TRBV19 to TRBJ2-7, with D possibly matching TRBD2 (7 bases). Trimming took 1 base from V and 0 from J, leaving 22 bases between them. CDR3 length: 19 amino acids. In germline, CDR1 is LNHDA, CDR2 SQIVND (reference sequence). This CDR3 is CASSIGRGLNQRGSYEQYF. The CDR3 region has the DNA TGTGCCAGTAGTATAGGACGGGGGCTAAATCAGCGGGGCTCCTACGAGCAGTACTTC.

Only one count was recorded for this clone. V gene TRBV27 combines with J gene TRBJ1-4; a weak D match, TRBD1 (5 bases). CDR1 is MNHEY and CDR2 is SMNVEV in the germline V gene (reference sequence). V was cut by 2 bases and J by 8 bases, with 9 bases left in between. This CDR3 is 13 amino acids long. The CDR3 region has the DNA TGTGCCAGCAGTTTAAGAGGGGCCGAAAAACTGTTTTTT. Translation gives CASSLRGAEKLFF.

This rearrangement joins TRBV30 to TRBJ1-2, with D tentatively TRBD1 (5 bases). Looked up from germline, CDR1 is GTSNPN and CDR2 is SVGIG (reference sequence). The V gene lost 3 bases and the J gene lost 7 bases, with 9 bases spanning the gap. The CDR3 covers 11 residues. The CDR3 spells CAWRAGGGYTF. For the CDR3, the DNA is TGTGCCTGGAGGGCGGGGGGTGGCTACACCTTC.

CDR3 coding DNA: TGTGCCAGCAGCCCACCTGGAGGGGGTTGGGAGCAGTACTTC. Protein sequence: CASSPPGGGWEQYF. The rearrangement links TRBV28 to TRBJ2-7, with D perhaps matching TRBD1 or TRBD2 (6 bases each). Trimming removed 6 bases at V and 7 bases at J, with 19 bases between. The CDR3 is 14 residues long. In germline, CDR1 is MDHEN, CDR2 SYDVKM.

The chain recombines TRBV7-2 with TRBJ1-1; possibly TRBD1 for D (5 bases). Trimming removed 5 bases from V and 2 bases from J, with 15 bases in between. The CDR3 sequence is 15 residues long. Germline-derived CDR1 and CDR2 are SGHTA and FQGNSA. Here the CDR3 DNA reads TGTGCCAGCAGCGCCTCCAGGGTGGGAAACACTGAAGCTTTCTTT. Translated, it gives CASSASRVGNTEAFF.

This clone was counted only a few times. This rearrangement joins TRBV10-3 to TRBJ2-2; D is ambiguous. V gave up 7 bases and J gave up 3 bases, with 12 bases separating them. The germline V gene has CDR1 ENHRY and CDR2 SYGVKD. There are 14 residues in the CDR3. The DNA for the CDR3 is TGTGCCATCACTCCTAGTAGGGACACCGGGGAGCTGTTTTTT. Translation: CAITPSRDTGELFF.

This chain links TRBV4-2 with TRBJ1-3; possible D gene TRBD1, 6 bases. From germline, CDR1 is LGHNA and CDR2 YNFKEQ. The CDR3 is 16 amino acids. Trimming took off 1 base at V and 2 bases at J, with 12 bases between the two ends. CDR3 loop: CASSQGGGLPGNTIYF. The CDR3, as DNA: TGTGCCAGCAGCCAAGGGGGGGGGCTGCCTGGAAACACCATATATTTT.

The CDR3: CASSLYGGAADTQYF. The CDR3 DNA sequence: TGTGCCAGCTCCCTTTACGGGGGGGCGGCAGATACGCAGTATTTT. J is TRBJ2-3 and V is TRBV3-1 (or the pseudogene TRBV3-2); 8 bases map to TRBD2. Per the germline V gene, CDR1 is LGHDT and CDR2 is YNNKEL (reference sequence). Trimming at V came to 8 bases and at J to 4 bases, leaving 11 bases not matched to a gene. This CDR3 is built from 15 residues.

This clone was found many times. The CDR3 region is CASSEATGGSYEQYF. In DNA, the CDR3 is TGTGCCAGCAGTGAAGCGACAGGGGGCTCCTACGAGCAGTACTTC. The chain links TRBV6-1 to TRBJ2-7, with 9 nucleotides matching TRBD1. CDR1 is MNHNS, CDR2 SASEGT, per germline. The CDR3 consists of 15 residues. With V trimmed by 0 bases and J by 0 bases, 0 bases remained unmatched.

This clone was seen once. The rearrangement joins TRBV29-1 to TRBJ2-2; possibly TRBD1 for D (5 bases). Trimming cost V 6 bases and J 3 bases, with 14 bases left between them. Germline assignment: CDR1 SQVTM and CDR2 ANQGSEA. The CDR3 has 14 residues. The CDR3 bases are TGCAGCGTCGAAATGCAGGGCGACACCGGGGAGCTGTTTTTT. It is translated as CSVEMQGDTGELFF.

CDR3 in amino acids: CASTTGDYGYTF. The CDR3 DNA reads TGTGCCAGTACCACTGGGGACTATGGCTACACCTTC. V usage is TRBV19 and J usage is TRBJ1-2; D remains unclear. The V end was cut by 7 bases, the J end by 3 bases, with 9 bases between. This CDR3 comprises 12 residues. Germline assignment: CDR1 LNHDA and CDR2 SQIVND (reference sequence).

The rearrangement uses TRBV10-3 and TRBJ1-1; TRBD1 might be the D (5 bases). The CDR3 loop spans 14 amino acids. Per germline, CDR1 ENHRY and CDR2 SYGVKD. V was shortened by 6 bases and J by 4 bases, with 15 bases between the two germline ends. This chain's CDR3 is CAIRAREGPTEAFF. The CDR3 nucleotides read TGTGCCATCAGGGCGCGGGAGGGACCCACTGAAGCTTTCTTT.

This chain links TRBV16 with TRBJ1-2, with D unclear. V was trimmed by 4 bases and J by 10 bases, leaving 19 bases between them. The CDR3 contains 14 residues. Germline lookup yields CDR1 KGHSY and CDR2 FQNENV. CDR3 region: CASSLAPEVPVYTF. As DNA, the CDR3 is TGTGCCAGCAGCCTCGCCCCTGAAGTGCCGGTCTACACCTTC.

The chain joins TRBV7-2 to TRBJ2-7, with D unclear. V lost 4 bases, J lost 6 bases, and 13 bases lay in between. From germline, CDR1 is SGHTA and CDR2 FQGNSA. The CDR3 is 13 amino acids. The CDR3 spells CASSSATLFEQYF. CDR3 bases: TGTGCCAGCAGCTCCGCGACCTTGTTCGAGCAGTACTTC.

The chain carries TRBV6-5 and TRBJ2-7, with unresolved D. V lost 2 bases and J 4 bases, leaving 9 bases between the germline ends. The CDR3 sequence is 13 residues long. Germline CDR1 MNHEY, CDR2 SVGAGI. The CDR3 coding sequence is TGTGCCAGCAGTTACAGGGTAAATTACGAGCAGTACTTC. Translating gives CASSYRVNYEQYF.